The clone carrying this T cell receptor (beta chain) was recorded at least ten times. Antigen specificity is unknown. These data are taken from a study of blood T cells in healthy people across ages. The CDR3 extends over 14 amino acids. Trimming stripped 2 bases from V and 0 bases from J, with 7 bases between. Germline values: CDR1 SGHTA, CDR2 FQGNSA. The study recruited healthy Caucasian donors from Russia who were aged roughly 6 to 100. Study results and limitations: Among long-lived donors, naive CD4+ cells were more numerous and diversity higher than in aged donors. Strong correlation linked observed beta diversity and percent naive T cells.

Next came a second PCR, run for 7 to 11 cycles, which used a sample-barcoded 5' primer along with a J-beta primer mix. Through a template-switch adaptor with 12 random nucleotides, each cDNA molecule received a tag. TCRdb reprocessed the 5' RACE reads via MiXCR and lists one record per CDR3 protein. The sample contains approximately 700,000 distinct CDR3 sequences, 32% of which appear only once. The rearrangement uses TRBV7-2 and TRBJ1-2; no clear D. This sequence originates from a woman aged 80 or over in good health. Sequencing was done on a sample of blood. The DNA of the CDR3 is TGTGCCAGCAGCTTACTTGGACCTAACTATGGCTACACCTTC. Its translation: CASSLLGPNYGYTF.